The sequence of this T cell receptor beta chain was determined in a study of blood T cell repertoires in COVID-19. Overall study: There were acute and convalescent COVID-19 samples, and they came from the United States, Italy and Spain. T cells, B-cell-depleted T cells, or PBMCs provided the cDNA or gDNA that served as material.

Per the authors' pipeline: Nucleated cell number was recorded as an estimate derived from reference gene primer amplification. Produced via immunoSEQ multiplex PCR; TCRdb's table is partial and in-frame only. That table is the source of V, J and clone size, and D and trimming were worked out from the DNA. Of 200,000 to 250,000 clones in the sample, approximately 82% are singletons; the top ten hold under 1.5%. V lost 2 bases, J lost 7 bases, and 14 bases lay in between. Germline-derived CDR1 and CDR2 are LNHDA and SQIVND (reference sequence). The CDR3 extends over 15 amino acids. This sequence was found in a woman aged 40 to 50 who had recovered from COVID-19. The chain is built from TRBV19 and TRBJ1-4; possible D gene TRBD1, 5 bases. Sequencing input: peripheral blood. The CDR3 loop is CASSILGGHGEKLFF. CDR3 DNA sequence: TGTGCCAGTAGTATATTGGGGGGTCATGGTGAAAAACTGTTTTTT.